This T cell receptor (beta chain) was sequenced for a study of monozygotic twins with inflammatory bowel disease. The study's findings and limits: There were differing immunosuppressive treatments, which may have added variability to patient repertoires.

Germline V gene sequence: CDR1 DFQATT, CDR2 SNEGSKA (reference sequence). The CDR3 is made up of 12 amino acids. Regarding this clonotype: Its antigen is still unknown.

Added by template switching were UMIs that each held a 6-nucleotide sample barcode. TCRdb reanalyzed the 5' RACE reads, giving one entry per CDR3 protein sequence and no DNA. This sample's clone table lists more than 300,000 distinct CDR3 sequences. Material: blood. This TCR was sampled from a human donor with ulcerative colitis or Crohn's disease, or a healthy co-twin of an affected twin (not recorded which). The chain has TRBV20-1 and TRBJ1-3; TCRdb lists TRBD1, though no DNA is available to test this call. CDR3 protein: CSANPGGNTIYF.